The next 14 T cell receptor beta chains were all read from a single sample in a study of T cell repertoires in cytomegalovirus infection. TCRdb redid the calling of the reads with MiXCR, one entry per CDR3 protein. The table shows around 550,000 distinct CDR3 sequences, with around 27% occurring only once. The sequencing input was PBMCs. These receptors originate from a human donor in good health (CMV status not recorded). Some clones in this sample may be carry-over from other donors' samples.

This chain uses TRBV4-1 with TRBJ1-2, with 10 bases matching TRBD1. Unmatched junction bases numbered 1, after V lost 0 bases and J lost 6 bases. The germline V gene has CDR1 MGHRA and CDR2 YSYEKL. This CDR3 region has 14 residues. As DNA, the CDR3 is TGCGCCAGCAGCCAAGAAGGGACAGGGGATGGCTACACCTTC. Translated, it gives CASSQEGTGDGYTF.

This clonotype was counted at least ten times. The chain uses TRBV7-2 and TRBJ1-1, with unresolved D. V lost 1 base to trimming and J lost 2 bases, with 8 bases between them. CDR3 size: 14 residues. Germline assignment: CDR1 SGHTA and CDR2 FQGNSA. The CDR3 is CASSLGQKNTEAFF. In DNA form, the CDR3 reads TGTGCCAGCAGCTTAGGGCAGAAAAACACTGAAGCTTTCTTT.

This chain joins TRBV20-1 and TRBJ2-1, with 9 bases identical to TRBD2. The V and J ends lost 5 bases and 5 bases, in that order; junction bases with no gene match: 25. CDR1 is DFQATT, CDR2 SNEGSKA, per germline (reference sequence). CDR3 size: 20 residues. In DNA form, the CDR3 reads TGCAGTGCTGGCTCTGAGTGGTTAGGGACTAGCCACCCCCGGGACAATGAGCAGTTCTTC. As protein: CSAGSEWLGTSHPRDNEQFF.

The chain uses TRBV28 and TRBJ2-7; 9 bases are a match to TRBD2. Germline CDR1 MDHEN, CDR2 SYDVKM. The CDR3 sequence is 14 residues long. With V trimmed by 1 base and J by 4 bases, 2 bases remained unmatched. The CDR3 DNA follows: TGTGCCAGCAGTTTATACCTAGCGGGATACGAGCAGTACTTC. This gives the protein CASSLYLAGYEQYF.

The V and J genes are TRBV29-1 and TRBJ2-5, with 7 bases aligning to TRBD1. Looked up from germline, CDR1 is SQVTM and CDR2 is ANQGSEA. This CDR3 has 11 residues. The J segment lost 5 bases and the V segment lost 7 bases, leaving 4 bases of the junction unmatched. This chain's CDR3 is CSAKQGETQYF. For the CDR3, the DNA is TGCAGCGCGAAACAGGGGGAGACCCAGTACTTC.

This clonotype occurred a few times. This sequence joins TRBV20-1 and TRBJ1-1, with D perhaps matching TRBD1 (5 bases). The V gene lost 1 base and the J gene lost 0 bases, with 9 bases spanning the gap. This CDR3 region has 14 residues. Germline loops: CDR1 DFQATT, CDR2 SNEGSKA (reference sequence). The chain's CDR3 is CSARASRVNTEAFF. As DNA, the CDR3 is TGCAGTGCTAGAGCCTCCAGGGTGAACACTGAAGCTTTCTTT.

The rearrangement uses TRBV25-1 and TRBJ1-1; D might be TRBD1 (6 bases). Germline values: CDR1 MGHDK, CDR2 SYGVNS. V gave up 4 bases and J gave up 0 bases, with 12 bases separating them. The CDR3 spans 15 residues. CDR3 in amino acids: CASSGGLRMNTEAFF. DNA for the CDR3: TGTGCCAGCAGTGGGGGGCTGAGGATGAACACTGAAGCTTTCTTT. The full variable domain, with the rest looked up from reference TRBV25-1 and TRBJ1-1, is EADIYQTPRYLVIGTGKKITLECSQTMGHDKMYWYQQDPGMELHLIHYSYGVNSTEKGDLSSESTVSRIRTEHFPLTLESARPSHTSQYLCASSGGLRMNTEAFFGQGTRLTVV.

This clonotype was counted many times. This sequence joins TRBV7-6 and TRBJ2-7; possible D gene TRBD2, 6 bases. This CDR3 has 14 residues. Germline V gene lookup returns CDR1 SGHVS and CDR2 FNYEAQ. Trimming shortened V by 5 bases and J by 2 bases, and 13 bases separated the two germline ends. CDR3 loop: CASSQREFTYEQYF. The CDR3, as DNA: TGTGCCAGCAGCCAACGGGAGTTCACCTACGAGCAGTACTTC.

This clonotype has a handful of counts. This chain joins TRBV7-9 and TRBJ2-2; 9 positions match TRBD2. The CDR3 runs 17 residues. V was clipped by 2 bases and J by 4 bases; unmatched bases: 8. Germline CDR1 reads SEHNR; CDR2 reads FQNEAQ (reference sequence). In nucleotides, the CDR3 is TGTGCCAGCAGCTTAAATAGACTAGCGGAGCGCACCGGGGAGCTGTTTTTT. Protein: CASSLNRLAERTGELFF.

J is TRBJ2-1 and V is TRBV4-3; 13 bases are a match to TRBD2. Looked up from germline, CDR1 is LGHNA and CDR2 is YSLEER. Trimming removed 4 bases from V and 6 bases from J; junction bases left unmatched: 9. CDR3 size: 17 residues. The CDR3 bases are TGCGCCAGCAGCCCCGGACTAGCGGGAGAATGGGGCAATGAGCAGTTCTTC. Translation: CASSPGLAGEWGNEQFF.

The chain has TRBV6-2 or TRBV6-3 and TRBJ1-5, with TRBD1 matching 8 bases. The V and J ends lost 5 bases and 7 bases, in that order; junction bases with no gene match: 10. This CDR3 contains 15 residues. CDR1 and CDR2 from the germline V gene are MNHEY and SVGEGT. The CDR3 region is CASSPTQGARQPQHF. In nucleotides, the CDR3 is TGTGCCAGCAGTCCCACCCAGGGGGCAAGGCAGCCCCAGCATTTT.

The chain carries TRBV10-3 and TRBJ1-2, with a weak D call TRBD1 (6 bases). There are 14 residues in the CDR3. CDR1 ENHRY and CDR2 SYGVKD come from the germline V gene. V lost 9 bases and J lost 4, with 18 bases in between. CDR3 bases: TGTGCCATAGCCGCGGGGGCGCAAGCCTATGGCTACACCTTC. Its protein is CAIAAGAQAYGYTF.

The V gene is TRBV4-3, the J gene TRBJ2-3; TRBD2 might be the D (6 bases). V was cut by 1 base and J by 1 base, with 15 bases left in between. Germline V gene lookup returns CDR1 LGHNA and CDR2 YSLEER. This CDR3 spans 17 amino acids. The DNA for the CDR3 is TGCGCCAGCAGCCAAGCCGGTGCGGGACTCGGCACAGATACGCAGTATTTT. Amino acid sequence: CASSQAGAGLGTDTQYF.

V gene TRBV29-1 combines with J gene TRBJ2-7; D gene ambiguous. CDR3 length equals 11 residues. Germline V gives CDR1 SQVTM, CDR2 ANQGSEA. V was shortened by 7 bases and J by 6 bases, with 13 bases between the two germline ends. CDR3 in amino acids: CSALSYGEQYV. The DNA for the CDR3 is TGCAGCGCTTTGAGCTACGGCGAGCAGTACGTC.